This is a list of T cell receptor beta chains from one sample in a study of beta chain features in type 1 diabetes. TCRdb's copy holds only in-frame clones and misses some; the assay was immunoSEQ multiplex PCR. Here the sample spans about 350,000 clones, around a fifth being singletons. Sequenced material: naive CD4+ T cells from blood. These TCRs come from a woman between 18 and 30 years old in good health. CDR3s include the opening cysteine and the closing phenylalanine or tryptophan. Each record gives: D gene, V gene, J gene, clone size, CDR3 protein, CDR3 DNA. The D gene is left open where the match is weak. Size values are once, few and many counts, or a class for expanded clones, and some rows have none.

TRBD1	TRBV28	TRBJ1-1	few	CASSPRQGLNTEAFF	TGTGCCAGCAGCCCCCGACAGGGGTTGAACACTGAAGCTTTCTTT
-	TRBV30	TRBJ2-5	-	CAWVAVVKETQYF	TGTGCCTGGGTCGCGGTGGTAAAAGAAACCCAGTACTTC
TRBD1	TRBV9	TRBJ1-2	-	CASSGTQGSYGYTF	TGTGCCAGCAGCGGAACACAGGGGTCCTATGGCTACACCTTC
TRBD1	TRBV6-4	TRBJ1-2	-	CASSGTGGVYTF	TGTGCCAGCAGTGGGACAGGGGGTGTCTACACCTTC
-	TRBV19	TRBJ1-5	few	CASTLQDNQPQHF	TGTGCCAGTACCCTGCAGGATAATCAGCCCCAGCATTTT
TRBD1	TRBV9	TRBJ2-3	-	CASSSRDRTSDTQYF	TGTGCCAGCAGCTCACGGGACAGGACTTCGGATACGCAGTATTTT
-	TRBV4-2	TRBJ1-2	few	CASSQEPVNYGYTF	TGTGCCAGCAGCCAAGAACCAGTAAACTATGGCTACACCTTC
TRBD2	TRBV5-4	TRBJ2-1	-	CASSSLAGGLNEQFF	TGTGCCAGCAGCTCACTAGCGGGAGGCTTGAATGAGCAGTTCTTC
-	TRBV11-1	TRBJ1-1	-	CASSPQENTEAFF	TGTGCCAGCAGCCCTCAGGAGAACACTGAAGCTTTCTTT
-	TRBV20-1	TRBJ1-2	few	CSARGRYGYTF	TGCAGTGCCCGGGGTCGCTATGGCTACACCTTC
TRBD2	TRBV6-5	TRBJ2-1	-	CASSSPGLAGGNEQFF	TGTGCCAGCAGTTCACCGGGACTAGCGGGGGGAAATGAGCAGTTCTTC
-	TRBV30	TRBJ2-1	few	CARSGNGNYNEQFF	TGTGCCCGTAGCGGAAACGGGAACTACAATGAGCAGTTCTTC
-	TRBV4-3	TRBJ1-1	-	CASSQDGVSWAFF	TGCGCCAGCAGCCAAGATGGCGTTAGCTGGGCTTTCTTT
TRBD1	TRBV25-1	TRBJ2-7	-	CASSLLQGSEQYF	TGTGCCAGCAGTTTGCTACAGGGGAGCGAGCAGTACTTC
-	TRBV19	TRBJ1-2	-	CASRTGQSYGYTF	TGTGCCAGTAGGACAGGACAAAGCTATGGCTACACCTTC
-	TRBV4-1	TRBJ1-1	once	CASRGQGEAFF	TGCGCCAGCAGGGGGCAGGGTGAAGCTTTCTTT
-	TRBV5-1	TRBJ2-1	-	CASSLLGGSGDEQFF	TGCGCCAGCAGCCTACTAGGGGGTAGTGGAGATGAGCAGTTCTTC
-	TRBV4-3	TRBJ1-2	few	CASSQDGTGSNYGYTF	TGCGCCAGCAGCCAAGATGGAACAGGTTCTAACTATGGCTACACCTTC
-	TRBV19	TRBJ2-2	few	CASSMGQFTGELFF	TGTGCCAGTAGTATGGGACAATTCACCGGGGAGCTGTTTTTT
-	TRBV5-4	TRBJ1-2	few	CASSLVQGWGGYTF	TGTGCCAGCAGCTTGGTCCAGGGATGGGGCGGCTACACCTTC
-	TRBV5-4	TRBJ1-6	few	CASSFETANSPLHF	TGTGCCAGCAGCTTTGAAACAGCAAATTCACCCCTCCACTTT
TRBD2	TRBV14	TRBJ2-5	-	CASSQVRVGTSGPRETQYF	TGTGCCAGCAGCCAAGTTAGAGTTGGGACTAGCGGGCCTCGGGAGACCCAGTACTTC
TRBD2	TRBV10-3	TRBJ2-3	few	CAISESERGTTDTQYF	TGTGCCATCAGTGAGTCCGAGCGGGGAACCACAGATACGCAGTATTTT
TRBD1	TRBV9	TRBJ1-5	-	CASSTGAYSNQPQHF	TGTGCCAGTTCCACAGGGGCCTATAGCAATCAGCCCCAGCATTTT
-	TRBV6-1	TRBJ2-1	few	CASSDGRSSYNEQFF	TGTGCCAGCAGTGACGGCCGGAGCTCCTACAATGAGCAGTTCTTC
-	TRBV19	TRBJ1-1	few	CASSIGGHGTEAFF	TGTGCCAGTAGTATCGGGGGGCATGGCACTGAAGCTTTCTTT
TRBD2	TRBV29-1	TRBJ2-2	-	CSVGGDTGELFF	TGCAGCGTGGGGGGGGACACCGGGGAGCTGTTTTTT
-	TRBV29-1	TRBJ2-7	few	CSGQTPSYEQYF	TGCAGCGGACAGACTCCTTCCTACGAGCAGTACTTC
-	TRBV5-6	TRBJ2-7	-	CASSLDIEQYF	TGTGCCAGCAGCTTGGACATAGAGCAGTACTTC
-	TRBV2	TRBJ1-1	few	CASRRETVSEAFF	TGTGCCTCCAGGAGGGAAACGGTCTCTGAAGCTTTCTTT